Included here is one TCR beta chain sequence, with context. Its antigen is not identified. The CDR3 has 15 residues. Germline V gene data show CDR1 as MNHEY and CDR2 as SMNVEV (reference sequence). These data come from a study of cytomegalovirus exposure and HLA in healthy donors. Method: immunoSEQ multiplex PCR; TCRdb's copy keeps in-frame clones and lacks some. Of some 210,000 clones listed, roughly 84% are singletons. Study-wide results and limits: Many donors shared some public TCRs, even though most TCR sequences were rare. Both high specificity and high sensitivity reportedly marked the classifier's diagnosis of cytomegalovirus status. A subsequent analysis found that TCR clusters from the first cohort also tended to co-occur in the 120 or so validation repertoires, with 90% to 95% of cluster scores above 0. The authors confirmed in vitro that a few CMV-associated chains were specific for CMV antigens.

The sequencing sample was made of PBMCs. This receptor was identified in a woman under 30 in good health and CMV-seropositive. The V call is TRBV27, the J call TRBJ2-5, with D possibly TRBD1 on 5 matching bases. The DNA end is more similar to TRBJ2-7, so the J call may be wrong. Here the CDR3 reads CASSLSPGSPYEQYF. The CDR3 DNA follows: TGTGCCAGCAGTTTATCGCCAGGGTCCCCCTACGAGCAGTACTTC.